This T cell receptor (beta chain) comes out of a study of Graves' ophthalmopathy and Graves' hyperthyroidism. Study results and limitations: Separation of ophthalmopathy from stable hyperthyroidism was achieved by a 13-signature model, at roughly 88% sensitivity and about 81% specificity. In predicting ophthalmopathy progression, the model reached roughly 69% sensitivity and around 72% specificity.

With respect to this clonotype: The antigen is not known.

Amplification from RNA transcripts yielded the TCR beta CDR3 regions. After a first-round RT-PCR with HTBI primers, a second-round multiplex PCR was run. TCRdb independently ran MiXCR on the multiplex PCR reads; one entry per CDR3 protein. The table includes hundreds of thousands of distinct CDR3 sequences, over 40% detected once. Germline values: CDR1 MGHDK, CDR2 SYGVNS. V shed 8 bases and J 4 bases; nucleotides not matched to a gene: 4. The CDR3 has 14 residues. The clonotype was recovered from an adult man with Graves' ophthalmopathy. The chain employs TRBV25-1 and TRBJ2-2, with 10 bases matching TRBD1. Sequencing input: peripheral blood. CDR3 sequence reads: CASDRGLVTGELFF. The CDR3 bases are TGTGCCAGCGACAGGGGGCTAGTCACCGGGGAGCTGTTTTTT.